This record looks at one TCR beta chain sequence and its context. Its target is unknown. Second doses that came at about 4 or about 12 weeks were put together. Here immunoSEQ multiplex PCR was the method, and the copy in TCRdb shows in-frame clones only, minus some. The data show about 180,000 clones, 92% seen once. The source of the sample is a study of T cell responses to AZD1222 COVID-19 vaccine. General study findings and limits: Unmutated variant regions are reportedly the target of nearly half of TCRs that are spike-specific. After two AZD1222 doses, spike-specific TCR breadth and depth rose versus day 0.

This TCR was recovered from an adult who received the AZD1222 COVID-19 vaccine. The sample was peripheral blood, taken 28 days after the second AZD1222 dose.

CDR3 sequence (DNA): TGTGCCAGCAGCTCCGGGACTAGCGGGAGGACAGATACGCAGTATTTT. As protein: CASSSGTSGRTDTQYF. This chain links TRBV7-9 with TRBJ2-3; 15 nucleotides align to TRBD2. V was clipped by 4 bases and J by 3 bases; unmatched bases: 2. This CDR3 spans 16 amino acids. CDR1 is SEHNR and CDR2 is FQNEAQ in the germline V gene (reference sequence).